Following are 14 T cell receptor beta chains from one sample sequenced in a study of T cells expressing NK-cell markers. TCRdb reprocessed the 5' RACE reads and reports one entry per CDR3 protein, with no DNA. Listed are about 190,000 distinct CDR3 sequences; 20% to 25% falls within the top ten. Sequencing was performed on blood T cells: a sorted CD56 or NKG2C T cell subset, CD4+ or CD8+ T cells, or bulk PBMC T cells (not recorded which). The receptors shown here come from a man between 18 and 69 years old in good health.

The rearrangement uses TRBV3-1 and TRBJ2-1; TCRdb's D call, TRBD1, is unchecked because there is no DNA. Germline V gene lookup returns CDR1 LGHDT and CDR2 YNNKEL (reference sequence). The CDR3 has 17 residues. CDR3 residues: CASSQDPRTGGMYEQFF.

The chain carries TRBV24-1 and TRBJ2-7. CDR3 length: 13 residues. Germline V gene sequence: CDR1 KGHDR, CDR2 SFDVKD. The CDR3 here is CATSDDNSYEQYF.

The genes are TRBV29-1 and TRBJ2-1; there is no DNA to check the TCRdb D call of TRBD1. Germline V gives CDR1 SQVTM, CDR2 ANQGSEA. This CDR3 has 12 amino acids. The CDR3 is CSVEKQGDEQFF.

This chain connects TRBV20-1 to TRBJ1-4; TCRdb's D call, TRBD1, is unchecked because there is no DNA. The CDR3 has 17 amino acids. Germline CDR1 and CDR2: DFQATT and SNEGSKA (reference sequence). CDR3 loop: CSARDLSLGGVGEKLFF.

J is TRBJ2-3 and V is TRBV2; TCRdb reports TRBD2, a call that lacks DNA to check it against. The CDR3 totals 18 residues. The V gene's germline CDR1 is SNHLY and CDR2 FYNNEI. CDR3 sequence reads: CASSVTSGGVSGTDTQYF. Full variable domain (outside the CDR3, taken from reference TRBV2 and TRBJ2-3): EPEVTQTPSHQVTQMGQEVILRCVPISNHLYFYWYRQILGQKVEFLVSFYNNEISEKSEIFDDQFSVERPDGSNFTLKIRSTKLEDSAMYFCASSVTSGGVSGTDTQYFGPGTRLTVL.

The chain recombines TRBV9 with TRBJ2-7; TCRdb's assignment of TRBD1 cannot be checked, as there is no DNA. Germline CDR1 reads SGDLS; CDR2 reads YYNGEE. This CDR3 has 17 residues. CDR3 region: CASSSGPGRSSSYEQYF.

This sequence joins TRBV18 and TRBJ2-5; the D gene TCRdb calls, TRBD2, cannot be checked with no DNA. The CDR3 has 16 residues. The V gene's germline CDR1 is KGHSH and CDR2 LQKENI. The CDR3 protein is CASSPPLAGYEETQYF.

The chain employs TRBV14 and TRBJ2-3; lacking DNA, the TRBD2 call made by TCRdb goes unchecked. Germline V gives CDR1 SGHDN, CDR2 FVKESK. The CDR3 loop spans 16 amino acids. CDR3 region: CASSQGNHPVADTQYF.

The gene calls are TRBV7-2 and TRBJ2-4; as DNA is missing, the TRBD1 call by TCRdb cannot be tested. CDR3 size: 15 residues. Germline V gene sequence: CDR1 SGHTA, CDR2 FQGNSA. CDR3 loop: CASSADRGSKNIQYF.

This chain links TRBV27 with TRBJ1-1; TCRdb lists TRBD1, though no DNA is available to test this call. CDR3 length: 15 amino acids. The germline gives CDR1 MNHEY, CDR2 SMNVEV (reference sequence). The CDR3 sequence is CASSARGLVDTEAFF.

The gene calls are TRBV2 and TRBJ2-3. The germline V gene encodes CDR1 SNHLY and CDR2 FYNNEI. The CDR3 is 14 amino acids. The CDR3 loop reads CASEERTGTDTQYF.

The V and J genes are TRBV19 and TRBJ1-5. The CDR3 sequence is 15 residues long. Germline V lookup: CDR1 LNHDA, CDR2 SQIVND (reference sequence). CDR3: CASSRKTLSNQPQHF.

The rearrangement joins TRBV6-1 to TRBJ2-7; TCRdb designates TRBD1, a call that cannot be tested without DNA. The CDR3 is 15 residues long. CDR1 MNHNS and CDR2 SASEGT come from the germline V gene. CDR3 sequence: CASSEGLGPSYEQYF.

This sequence joins TRBV4-2 and TRBJ2-1. Germline values: CDR1 LGHNA, CDR2 YNFKEQ. The CDR3 totals 14 residues. This CDR3 reads CASSHLGDYNEQFF.